This entry is about one T cell receptor beta chain. Its target is unknown. Researchers reported that TCR beta cDNA libraries carried unique molecular identifiers. TCRdb re-called the PCR reads with MiXCR, one entry per CDR3 protein. This sample has approximately 730,000 distinct CDR3 sequences; just over 45% occur once, and the top ten carry just under 5%. This specimen comes from a study of post-analysis software for immune sequencing data. About the research overall: Patients had relapsing-remitting, secondary progressive or progressive-relapsing multiple sclerosis; some lacked subtype.

Study results and limitations: Comparison with controls showed significantly lower normalized Chao1 diversity in multiple sclerosis patients.

This TCR derives from a girl between 10 and 17 years old with multiple sclerosis. The material sequenced was blood.

The CDR3: CAWSVRYPDRGAIQYF. Written as DNA, the CDR3 is TGTGCCTGGAGTGTACGGTACCCGGACAGGGGAGCCATTCAGTACTTC. The V call is TRBV30, the J call TRBJ2-4; the match to TRBD1 covers 9 bases. The V segment lost 0 bases and the J segment 9 bases; nucleotides outside the gene matches: 12. The CDR3 extends over 16 amino acids. CDR1 and CDR2 (germline): GTSNPN, SVGIG (reference sequence).